Below, 21 T cell receptor beta chains from the same sample are listed, as sequenced in a study of shared clonotypes between healthy human individuals. Method: immunoSEQ multiplex PCR; TCRdb's copy keeps in-frame clones and lacks some. The data show some 300,000 clones, with 73% seen just once and 8.5% to 12% held by the top ten. The sequencing sample was made of memory CD4+ T cells sorted from blood. Subset meaning: CD45RA-negative fraction. These receptors were taken from a man aged 30-40 years in good health.

The chain joins TRBV6-4 to TRBJ2-3; TRBD2 aligns across 8 bases. The CDR3 runs 14 residues. The germline V gene encodes CDR1 MRHNA and CDR2 SNTAGT. V lost 2 bases, J lost 6 bases, and 4 bases stayed unmatched. CDR3 DNA: TGTGCCAGCAGTGACACGGGAGGGCCGGATACGCAGTATTTT. Translated, it gives CASSDTGGPDTQYF.

The CDR3 nucleotides read TGTGCCAGCAGCATACGTGGTCCCGGCTACACCTTC. Encoded protein: CASSIRGPGYTF. The chain combines TRBV5-6 with TRBJ1-2; D unresolved. The CDR3 covers 12 residues. Trimming removed 4 bases from V and 8 bases from J, with 12 bases in between. Germline V lookup: CDR1 SGHDT, CDR2 YYEEEE.

J is TRBJ1-4 and V is TRBV9; unclear D gene. The germline V gene has CDR1 SGDLS and CDR2 YYNGEE. This CDR3 comprises 15 residues. V was trimmed by 0 bases and J by 7 bases, leaving 13 bases between them. CDR3 nucleotides: TGTGCCAGCAGCGTAGGTGGGGTGTCCGGTGAAAAACTGTTTTTT. This gives the protein CASSVGGVSGEKLFF.

CDR3 in amino acids: CASSPNGFNTEAFF. Written as DNA, the CDR3 is TGTGCCAGTTCTCCCAACGGGTTCAACACTGAAGCTTTCTTT. This chain uses TRBV19 with TRBJ1-1, with D unclear. Germline assignment: CDR1 LNHDA and CDR2 SQIVND (reference sequence). V gave up 8 bases and J gave up 2 bases, with 15 bases separating them. The CDR3 consists of 14 residues.

This chain links TRBV5-6 with TRBJ1-2, with D possibly matching TRBD1 (6 bases). CDR1 and CDR2 (germline): SGHDT, YYEEEE. V was cut by 0 bases and J by 5 bases, with 11 bases left in between. The CDR3 is 14 amino acids. The CDR3 loop reads CASSLERGRYGYTF. The CDR3 nucleotides read TGTGCCAGCAGCTTGGAGAGGGGGAGGTATGGCTACACCTTC.

This clone showed up just once. The same CDR3 arises from other DNA sequences in this sample as well. The CDR3 spells CASSLGGNSYEQYF. CDR3 nucleotide sequence: TGCGCCAGCAGCTTGGGCGGAAACTCCTACGAGCAGTACTTC. The V and J genes are TRBV5-1 and TRBJ2-7; D gene uncertain. The CDR3 has 14 amino acids. Germline CDR1 SGHRS, CDR2 YFSETQ. Trimming left V 0 bases short and J 0 bases short, with 7 bases between.

The J gene is TRBJ2-1, the V gene TRBV19; 7 bases fit TRBD1. This CDR3 is 14 amino acids long. Trimming at V came to 7 bases and at J to 10 bases, leaving 13 bases not matched to a gene. Germline V CDR1 and CDR2: LNHDA, SQIVND (reference sequence). Here the CDR3 reads CASNNDRARREQFF. The CDR3, as DNA: TGTGCCAGTAATAACGACAGGGCTCGTCGCGAGCAGTTCTTC. The full variable domain, its missing parts supplied by reference TRBV19 and TRBJ2-1, is DGGITQSPKYLFRKEGQNVTLSCEQNLNHDAMYWYRQDPGQGLRLIYYSQIVNDFQKGDIAEGYSVSREKKESFPLTVTSAQKNPTAFYLCASNNDRARREQFFGPGTRLTVL.

This chain links TRBV15 with TRBJ2-7; D ambiguous. V was trimmed by 0 bases and J by 6 bases, leaving 18 bases between them. The CDR3 totals 16 residues. Per the germline V gene, CDR1 is LNHNV and CDR2 is YYDKDF (reference sequence). This CDR3 is CATSRDLSRRLGEQYF. In nucleotides, the CDR3 is TGTGCCACCAGCAGAGATCTATCGCGCCGGCTCGGCGAGCAGTACTTC.

Regarding this clone: A much larger clonotype is one base distant, so this may be a read error. The J gene is TRBJ2-2, the V gene TRBV5-1; possible D gene TRBD2, 6 bases. The CDR3 length is 18 residues. V lost 7 bases and J 0 bases, leaving 22 bases between the germline ends. The germline V gene has CDR1 SGHRS and CDR2 YFSETQ. The CDR3 region has the DNA TGCGCCAGCGGAGACCTGACTAGAAAAGGGGCGAACACCGGGGAGCTGTTTTTT. The encoded protein is CASGDLTRKGANTGELFF.

This clone was detected ten times or more. This chain uses TRBV7-9 with TRBJ2-1; 11 nucleotides align to TRBD2. CDR3 length: 18 amino acids. CDR1 is SEHNR, CDR2 FQNEAQ, per germline (reference sequence). V gave up 5 bases and J gave up 0 bases; unmatched junction bases: 9. CDR3 DNA: TGTGCCAGCAGCCAACTTATAGCGGGAGGGCGCTCCTACAATGAGCAGTTCTTC. This codes for CASSQLIAGGRSYNEQFF.

The gene calls are TRBV5-1 and TRBJ2-1; 9 positions agree with TRBD1. The CDR3 sequence is 15 residues long. In germline, CDR1 is SGHRS, CDR2 YFSETQ. With 4 bases clipped from V and 7 bases from J, the junction kept 9 bases outside the gene matches. CDR3 DNA: TGCGCCAGCAGCCCCAGACAGGGGGTCGGTAATGAGCAGTTCTTC. Protein product: CASSPRQGVGNEQFF. The variable domain in full, with the rest retrieved from reference TRBV5-1 and TRBJ2-1, is KAGVTQTPRYLIKTRGQQVTLSCSPISGHRSVSWYQQTPGQGLQFLFEYFSETQRNKGNFPGRFSGRQFSNSRSEMNVSTLELGDSALYLCASSPRQGVGNEQFFGPGTRLTVL.

V and J are TRBV2 and TRBJ2-7; TRBD2 aligns across 10 bases. After removal of 4 bases from V and 9 bases from J, the junction contained 9 bases not matched to a gene. This CDR3 is built from 14 residues. Germline V CDR1 and CDR2: SNHLY, FYNNEI. CDR3 coding DNA: TGTGCCAGCAGTGGACCGCTAGCGGGGGACGGGCAGTACTTC. It specifies CASSGPLAGDGQYF.

With respect to this clone: At the DNA level, this CDR3 is encoded by other sequences in the same sample as well. The chain carries TRBV14 and TRBJ2-7; D remains unclear. V dropped 3 bases and J dropped 5 bases, with 11 bases sitting between them. Germline values: CDR1 SGHDN, CDR2 FVKESK. The CDR3 spans 13 residues. The CDR3 here is CASSQVLGNEQYF. In DNA form, the CDR3 reads TGTGCCAGCAGCCAGGTCCTCGGTAACGAGCAGTACTTC.

There are a few counts of this clone. The genes are TRBV7-9 and TRBJ1-4; 8 bases are a match to TRBD1. Germline assignment: CDR1 SEHNR and CDR2 FQNEAQ (reference sequence). CDR3 size: 18 residues. V trimming: 5 bases; J trimming: 4 bases; junction bases outside the gene matches: 15. The CDR3 nucleotides read TGTGCCAGCAGCCCGCGACACGAGACAGGGGCCGGTAATGAAAAACTGTTTTTT. Its translation is CASSPRHETGAGNEKLFF.

The chain uses TRBV28 and TRBJ2-7, with D unclear. Trimming left V 5 bases short and J 3 bases short, with 5 bases between. The CDR3 is made up of 11 amino acids. The V gene's germline CDR1 is MDHEN and CDR2 SYDVKM. The CDR3 bases are TGTGCCAGCAGTCAGGTCTACGAGCAGTACTTC. It codes for CASSQVYEQYF.

The chain carries TRBV18 and TRBJ1-2; no clear D. Germline CDR1 reads KGHSH; CDR2 reads LQKENI. Trimming stripped 1 base from V and 4 bases from J, with 13 bases between. This CDR3 spans 15 amino acids. The CDR3 reads CASSPLDVSFYGYTF. The CDR3 nucleotides read TGTGCCAGCTCACCACTGGACGTATCATTCTATGGCTACACCTTC.

This sequence joins TRBV28 and TRBJ1-5; 7 bases map to TRBD1. Germline-derived CDR1 and CDR2 are MDHEN and SYDVKM. Trimming cost V 4 bases and J 4 bases; bases outside gene matches: 10. The CDR3 sequence is 16 residues long. The chain's CDR3 is CASSYGGRGANQPQHF. DNA of the CDR3: TGTGCCAGCAGTTATGGGGGCAGGGGGGCTAATCAGCCCCAGCATTTT.

This clone has only a few counts. This chain joins TRBV2 and TRBJ1-3; a possible D gene is TRBD1 (6 bases). The germline V gene has CDR1 SNHLY and CDR2 FYNNEI. V lost 6 bases to trimming and J lost 2 bases, with 8 bases between them. This CDR3 has 13 amino acids. The CDR3, as DNA: TGTGCCAGCAGCAGGGGTCCTGGAAACACCATATATTTT. It codes for CASSRGPGNTIYF.

The chain carries TRBV19 and TRBJ2-7; D possibly uses TRBD1 or TRBD2 (5 bases each). From germline, CDR1 is LNHDA and CDR2 SQIVND (reference sequence). The CDR3 totals 17 residues. V was pared by 7 bases and J by 0 bases, with 22 bases between. CDR3 DNA: TGTGCCAGTACTAAATCCTTGAGGGGAGACCCCTCCTACGAGCAGTACTTC. This codes for CASTKSLRGDPSYEQYF.

The rearrangement uses TRBV5-5 and TRBJ2-7; 12 positions agree with TRBD1. Germline V gives CDR1 SGHKS, CDR2 YYEKEE (reference sequence). V lost 4 bases and J lost 6; bases outside the gene matches: 8. The CDR3 length is 15 residues. In DNA form, the CDR3 reads TGTGCCAGCAGCCCCCCGGGACAGGGGGCCCGCGAGCAGTACTTC. Translating it yields CASSPPGQGAREQYF.

This clone was seen once. The rearrangement joins TRBV5-5 to TRBJ1-1, with 9 bases fitting TRBD1. CDR3 length: 15 amino acids. Germline V gene data show CDR1 as SGHKS and CDR2 as YYEKEE (reference sequence). The junction had 8 bases not matched to a gene; V was cut back by 3 bases and J by 5 bases. CDR3 amino acids: CASSWMTGGFTEAFF. CDR3 bases: TGTGCCAGCAGCTGGATGACAGGGGGTTTTACTGAAGCTTTCTTT.